This T cell receptor beta chain was captured by sequencing in a study of identifying expanded T cells in peripheral blood. Healthy donors had no documented immune events, such as infections, while sampled. Germline values: CDR1 MRHNA, CDR2 SNTAGT. The trim removed 6 bases at V and 0 bases at J, leaving 6 bases unmatched. This CDR3 is built from 15 residues. As to this clone: Its antigen is not identified.

Study findings and constraints: Across healthy donors, higher total template counts meant significantly greater roughly 2-week count variance. Differentially abundant clones: approximately 1.3 between replicates, 16.4 at around 2 weeks, less than 25 at four.

Generated by immunoSEQ multiplex PCR, the TCRdb table keeps only in-frame clones and is missing some. The sample lists tens of thousands of clones, approximately 84% seen once, with 15% to 20% in the top ten. The gene calls are TRBV6-4 and TRBJ2-3, with 7 bases identical to TRBD2. The material sequenced was blood. The TCR originated in a person aged 18 to 69 in good health. Here the CDR3 reads CASRSSGISTDTQYF. For the CDR3, the DNA is TGTGCCAGCAGATCGAGCGGGATAAGCACAGATACGCAGTATTTT.